The subject of this entry is one TCR beta chain. The antigen remains unidentified. Repertoires were sampled repeatedly during chemoradiotherapy. The data were taken from a study of chemoradiotherapy in HPV16-positive cancers. Regarding the study as a whole: Candidate HPV-specific clones and E7-related TCR motifs grew in tumor during treatment. For HPV16-positive patients, expanding HPV-responsive T cells associated with longer recurrence-free survival.

In germline, CDR1 is PRHDT, CDR2 FYEKMQ (reference sequence). The CDR3 runs to 14 residues. Trimming cost V 5 bases and J 3 bases; bases outside gene matches: 2. This table comes from immunoSEQ multiplex PCR, and its TCRdb copy is limited to in-frame clones, with some not included. This table holds a few thousand clones, more than 85% found once. This TCR was recovered from a human donor with HPV-associated anogenital cancer. The material was tumor tissue, obtained from a patient who underwent chemoradiotherapy. The chain joins TRBV13 to TRBJ2-3, with TRBD1 matching 10 bases. CDR3 region: CASSPGQGTDTQYF. DNA for the CDR3: TGTGCCAGCAGCCCGGGACAGGGGACAGATACGCAGTATTTT. Together with reference TRBV13 and TRBJ2-3, the CDR3 gives the full variable domain: AAGVIQSPRHLIKEKRETATLKCYPIPRHDTVYWYQQGPGQDPQFLISFYEKMQSDKGSIPDRFSAQQFSDYHSELNMSSLELGDSALYFCASSPGQGTDTQYFGPGTRLTVL.